Listed below are T cell receptor beta chains from one sample, sequenced in a study of blood T cell repertoires in COVID-19. The table came from immunoSEQ multiplex PCR; TCRdb's copy has only in-frame clones and leaves some out. This table has about 12,000 clones, 88% appearing once. Specimen: peripheral blood. All receptors come from a human donor in a cohort sampled during active COVID-19. The CDR3 runs from the conserved cysteine through the conserved F or W. The order of the fields is clone size, CDR3 length, J gene, V gene, CDR3 protein. Clone size appears in some rows only: once, few, many, or a class for an expanded clone.

abundance: NA; len: 11; j_gene: TRBJ2-1; v_gene: TRBV12-3/TRBV12-4; CDR3aa: CASSREFEQFF
abundance: NA; len: 13; j_gene: TRBJ1-2; v_gene: TRBV3-1/TRBV3-2; CDR3aa: CASSRTGGLGYTF
abundance: once; len: 14; j_gene: TRBJ2-7; v_gene: TRBV19; CDR3aa: CATPPGQKTYEQYF
abundance: NA; len: 16; j_gene: TRBJ2-3; v_gene: TRBV21-1; CDR3aa: CASSKAGCGRTDTQYF
abundance: few; len: 16; j_gene: TRBJ1-4; v_gene: TRBV15; CDR3aa: CATSRGETDFNEKLFF
abundance: NA; len: 19; j_gene: TRBJ1-4; v_gene: TRBV5-4; CDR3aa: CASSLMLGGGYATNEKLFF
abundance: few; len: 16; j_gene: TRBJ2-7; v_gene: TRBV9; CDR3aa: CASTQEGLHSSYEQYF
abundance: once; len: 14; j_gene: TRBJ2-5; v_gene: TRBV6-5; CDR3aa: CASSLSLAQETQYF
abundance: once; len: 17; j_gene: TRBJ1-1; v_gene: TRBV5-4; CDR3aa: CASSRSGGASGNTEAFF
abundance: NA; len: 15; j_gene: TRBJ2-3; v_gene: TRBV5-4; CDR3aa: CASRYGQGRADTQYF
abundance: NA; len: 12; j_gene: TRBJ1-2; v_gene: TRBV25-1; CDR3aa: CASVGQAGGYTF
abundance: NA; len: 12; j_gene: TRBJ2-7; v_gene: TRBV5-1; CDR3aa: CASSISEGEQYF
abundance: NA; len: 15; j_gene: TRBJ1-4; v_gene: TRBV5-3; CDR3aa: CARSLENSTNEKLFF
abundance: NA; len: 16; j_gene: TRBJ1-2; v_gene: TRBV9; CDR3aa: CASSAEGAAVPTSDTF
abundance: few; len: 13; j_gene: TRBJ2-7; v_gene: TRBV30; CDR3aa: CAWEIQGTYEQYF
abundance: NA; len: 12; j_gene: TRBJ1-2; v_gene: TRBV6-5; CDR3aa: CASSYGRAGYTF
abundance: NA; len: 20; j_gene: TRBJ2-2; v_gene: TRBV5-1; CDR3aa: CASSLFTSGRAIRLTGELFF
abundance: NA; len: 12; j_gene: TRBJ2-7; v_gene: TRBV11-2; CDR3aa: CASSPVPGEQYF
abundance: NA; len: 15; j_gene: TRBJ2-7; v_gene: TRBV18; CDR3aa: CASSRGPDLSYEQYF
abundance: NA; len: 12; j_gene: TRBJ2-7; v_gene: TRBV5-6; CDR3aa: CASGRGVDEQYF
abundance: NA; len: 15; j_gene: TRBJ2-1; v_gene: TRBV5-1; CDR3aa: CASSLGSGRYNEQFF
abundance: NA; len: 14; j_gene: TRBJ2-7; v_gene: TRBV6-5; CDR3aa: CASSTTDPPYEQYF
abundance: once; len: 14; j_gene: TRBJ2-7; v_gene: TRBV28; CDR3aa: CASSFPTPPYEQYF
abundance: NA; len: 13; j_gene: TRBJ1-4; v_gene: TRBV28; CDR3aa: CASSPPPGEKLFF
abundance: NA; len: 11; j_gene: TRBJ2-7; v_gene: TRBV30; CDR3aa: CAWSSGNEQYF
abundance: NA; len: 16; j_gene: TRBJ2-3; v_gene: TRBV6-2/TRBV6-3; CDR3aa: CASSPSSGGSTDTQYF
abundance: NA; len: 14; j_gene: TRBJ2-1; v_gene: TRBV15; CDR3aa: CATSREWDRNEQFF
abundance: NA; len: 13; j_gene: TRBJ1-3; v_gene: TRBV11-3; CDR3aa: CASSTGAGNTIYF
abundance: NA; len: 16; j_gene: TRBJ2-3; v_gene: TRBV19; CDR3aa: CASSPFGGGASDTQYF
abundance: few; len: 15; j_gene: TRBJ2-1; v_gene: TRBV19; CDR3aa: CASSIGLAGNNEQFF
abundance: NA; len: 13; j_gene: TRBJ1-5; v_gene: TRBV2; CDR3aa: CASSAGLNQPQHF
abundance: NA; len: 15; j_gene: TRBJ2-3; v_gene: TRBV3-1/TRBV3-2; CDR3aa: CASTAQGHYTDTQYF
abundance: NA; len: 17; j_gene: TRBJ2-3; v_gene: TRBV5-1; CDR3aa: CASSSLTGAEGTDTQYF
abundance: NA; len: 13; j_gene: TRBJ2-1; v_gene: TRBV11-3; CDR3aa: CASSYSGSAEQFF
abundance: NA; len: 13; j_gene: TRBJ2-5; v_gene: TRBV3-1/TRBV3-2; CDR3aa: CASSQEIDGTQYF
abundance: once; len: 18; j_gene: TRBJ2-1; v_gene: TRBV5-1; CDR3aa: CASSLGTGFSSSYNEQFF